This TCR beta chain derives from a study of cytomegalovirus exposure and HLA in healthy donors. Study-wide findings and caveats: According to an earlier analysis, most TCR beta V segments yielded productive rearrangements about 90% or about 30% of the time.

A note on this clone: The antigen is not known.

60 Vbeta and 13 Jbeta primers were used in PCR. Using immunoSEQ multiplex PCR, the repertoire was profiled, and TCRdb retains in-frame clones only, with some absent. The sample data list around 200,000 clones. Looked up from germline, CDR1 is ENHRY and CDR2 is SYGVKD. This CDR3 contains 17 residues. With 2 bases clipped from V and 6 bases from J, the junction kept 8 bases outside the gene matches. Sequencing was done on a sample of PBMCs. This clonotype originated in a girl aged 2-10 years in good health and CMV-seropositive. The chain combines TRBV10-3 with TRBJ1-5; 12 bases fit TRBD1. CDR3 protein: CAISEGTGGGGRQPQHF. DNA of the CDR3: TGTGCCATCAGTGAGGGGACAGGGGGCGGGGGGCGTCAGCCCCAGCATTTT.